The subject of this entry is one TCR beta chain. Germline CDR1 SGHTS, CDR2 YDEGEE. The CDR3 extends over 13 amino acids. Trimming took 4 bases from V and 6 from J; bases not matched to a gene: 5. The data stem from a study of response to subunit inactivated influenza vaccine. TCRdb analysed the RT-PCR reads with MiXCR anew, one entry per CDR3 protein. The data show 710,000 or so distinct CDR3 sequences, 15% to 19% seen once. The receptor was derived from a man aged 50-60 years who received an inactivated influenza vaccine. Sequencing was performed on PBMCs from blood, taken less than 13 days after vaccination. This rearrangement joins TRBV5-8 to TRBJ1-1; 8 nucleotides align to TRBD1. The CDR3, as DNA: TGTGCCAGCAGCGGAGACAGGGGTGCTGAAGCTTTCTTT. It is translated as CASSGDRGAEAFF.